The 30 T cell receptor beta chains below all came from one sample that was sequenced in a study of T cells in Graves' hyperthyroidism and ophthalmopathy. Amplified regions were TCR beta CDR3 sequences from RNA transcripts. The TCR CDR3 was amplified in a first-round RT-PCR using the HTBI primer set. TCRdb re-derived calls from the multiplex PCR reads in MiXCR, one entry per CDR3 protein. Here the sample spans about 640,000 distinct CDR3 sequences, less than 25% being singletons. The sequenced material came from blood. Receptors were obtained from a man aged 25 to 45 with Graves' ophthalmopathy.

The table lists this clonotype with a few counts. CDR3 nucleotides: TGTGCCAGCAGCTTGGAGAAGAACGAGCAGTACTTC. Translating it yields CASSLEKNEQYF. V and J are TRBV5-5 and TRBJ2-7; D gene ambiguous. Germline lookup yields CDR1 SGHKS and CDR2 YYEKEE (reference sequence). This CDR3 has 12 amino acids. Trimming took 0 bases from V and 5 from J, leaving 6 bases between them.

The table lists this clonotype with a few counts. The rearrangement links TRBV6-1 to TRBJ2-5; D unclear. The CDR3 length is 16 residues. Germline V gene sequence: CDR1 MNHNS, CDR2 SASEGT. Trimming removed 2 bases at V and 3 bases at J, with 16 bases between. CDR3 loop: CASSELAGPREETQYF. In nucleotides, the CDR3 is TGTGCCAGCAGTGAACTGGCCGGGCCCCGAGAAGAGACCCAGTACTTC.

This clonotype was detected a few times. This may be a read error: a much more frequent sequence differs by one nucleotide. V gene TRBV11-2 combines with J gene TRBJ2-1, with 9 bases lining up with TRBD2. This CDR3 contains 14 residues. The germline V gene has CDR1 SGHAT and CDR2 FQNNGV. V shed 10 bases and J 3 bases; nucleotides not matched to a gene: 7. The CDR3, as DNA: TGTGCCAACGATAGAGCGGGAGGCTACAATGAGCAGTTCTTC. This sequence encodes CANDRAGGYNEQFF.

The chain couples TRBV28 to TRBJ2-3, with D unclear. V gave up 4 bases and J gave up 0 bases, with 17 bases separating them. This CDR3 contains 17 residues. CDR1 MDHEN and CDR2 SYDVKM come from the germline V gene. CDR3 residues: CASSSPPPTSSTDTQYF. The CDR3 DNA sequence: TGTGCCAGCAGTTCCCCCCCCCCCACCTCCAGCACAGATACGCAGTATTTT.

This clonotype was detected only a few times. The rearrangement uses TRBV28 and TRBJ2-1; D is unclear. This CDR3 is built from 13 residues. Trimming removed 2 bases from V and 4 bases from J, with 6 bases in between. Germline loops: CDR1 MDHEN, CDR2 SYDVKM. DNA of the CDR3: TGTGCCAGCAGTTTAGGGTTTTACAATGAGCAGTTCTTC. Translation gives CASSLGFYNEQFF.

This chain connects TRBV10-2 to TRBJ2-6, with TRBD1 matching over 12 bases. CDR3 length equals 18 residues. CDR1 is WSHSY, CDR2 SAAADI, per germline. The trim removed 5 bases at V and 2 bases at J, leaving 7 bases unmatched. The CDR3, as DNA: TGCGCCAGCAGTCCGCGGGACAGGGGGCAAACTGGGGCCAACGTCCTGACTTTC. The encoded protein is CASSPRDRGQTGANVLTF.

The V gene is TRBV4-1, the J gene TRBJ2-7; D remains ambiguous. The CDR3 is 17 residues long. Germline V gene sequence: CDR1 MGHRA, CDR2 YSYEKL. V dropped 0 bases and J dropped 1 base, with 16 bases sitting between them. Here the CDR3 DNA reads TGCGCCAGCAGCCAAGAGGGTGGTGGGGATCGGTCCTACGAGCAGTACTTC. Translated: CASSQEGGGDRSYEQYF.

The J gene is TRBJ1-5, the V gene TRBV6-1; D is uncertain. In germline, CDR1 is MNHNS, CDR2 SASEGT. With 7 bases removed from V and 7 bases from J, the gap between germline ends came to 11 bases. The CDR3 runs to 12 residues. DNA of the CDR3: TGTGCCAGCAACAAGTCGGAACAGCCCCAGCATTTT. Translation gives CASNKSEQPQHF.

The rearrangement links TRBV6-1 to TRBJ2-7; 7 bases line up with TRBD1. V dropped 6 bases and J dropped 0; count of bases not matched to a gene: 5. The CDR3 totals 14 residues. Germline lookup yields CDR1 MNHNS and CDR2 SASEGT. The CDR3 loop reads CASRNRGSSYEQYF. For the CDR3, the DNA is TGTGCCAGCAGGAACAGGGGTAGCTCCTACGAGCAGTACTTC.

The rearrangement joins TRBV24-1 to TRBJ1-1, with 9 bases lining up with TRBD1. Germline values: CDR1 KGHDR, CDR2 SFDVKD. V lost 2 bases, J lost 1 base, and 10 bases stayed unmatched. CDR3 length: 18 residues. Here the CDR3 DNA reads TGTGCCACCAGTGATTCCTCCCGGGACAGGGAGGGGAACACTGAAGCTTTCTTT. It yields the protein CATSDSSRDREGNTEAFF.

V gene TRBV5-1 combines with J gene TRBJ2-3; the match to TRBD2 covers 11 bases. The CDR3 is made up of 16 amino acids. The V and J ends lost 4 bases and 8 bases, in that order; junction bases with no gene match: 12. Germline lookup yields CDR1 SGHRS and CDR2 YFSETQ. The CDR3, as DNA: TGCGCCAGCAGCACATCTAGCGGGAGGTCCGGGGTTACGCAGTATTTT. It translates to CASSTSSGRSGVTQYF.

This clonotype was recorded at least ten times. The chain employs TRBV11-2 and TRBJ1-2; 10 bases are shared with TRBD1. In germline, CDR1 is SGHAT, CDR2 FQNNGV. J was trimmed by 10 bases and V by 4 bases; bases with no gene match: 9. The CDR3 consists of 14 residues. DNA for the CDR3: TGTGCCAGCAGCTCCTTTGACAGGGGGCGCACCTACACCTTC. Amino acid sequence: CASSSFDRGRTYTF. Full variable domain (missing parts from reference TRBV11-2 and TRBJ1-2): EAGVAQSPRYKIIEKRQSVAFWCNPISGHATLYWYQQILGQGPKLLIQFQNNGVVDDSQLPKDRFSAERLKGVDSTLKIQPAKLEDSAVYLCASSSFDRGRTYTFGSGTRLTVV.

The table lists this clonotype with many counts. The CDR3: CASSEGQGDGYGYTF. CDR3 coding DNA: TGTGCCAGCAGTGAGGGCCAAGGGGATGGATATGGCTACACCTTC. The chain combines TRBV2 with TRBJ1-2; TRBD1 might be the D (5 bases). The V gene's germline CDR1 is SNHLY and CDR2 FYNNEI. CDR3 size: 15 residues. The V gene lost 3 bases and the J gene lost 5 bases, with 16 bases spanning the gap.

Details on this clonotype: A much larger clone sits a single nucleotide away, making a read error possible. The chain combines TRBV18 with TRBJ2-1; 12 nucleotides agree with TRBD2. Germline CDR1 KGHSH, CDR2 LQKENI. The length of the CDR3 is 16 residues. As DNA, the CDR3 is TGTGCCAGCTCACCAACACCGGGACTAGCGGGCAATAAGCAGTTCTTC. It encodes CASSPTPGLAGNKQFF. The entire variable domain, with the rest obtained from reference TRBV18 and TRBJ2-1, is as follows: NAGVMQNPRHLVRRRGQEARLRCSPMKGHSHVYWYRQLPEEGLKFMVYLQKENIIDESGMPKERFSAEFPKEGPSILRIQQVVRGDSAAYFCASSPTPGLAGNKQFFGPGTRLTVL.

This clonotype was found a few times. The chain links TRBV6-1 to TRBJ1-1; D is perhaps TRBD1 (5 bases). This CDR3 contains 15 residues. V was trimmed by 7 bases and J by 1 base, leaving 16 bases between them. Germline lookup yields CDR1 MNHNS and CDR2 SASEGT. CDR3 sequence: CASKAGGGRNTEAFF. The CDR3 DNA is TGTGCCAGCAAGGCGGGGGGGGGGAGGAACACTGAAGCTTTCTTT.

The chain combines TRBV9 with TRBJ2-1; 14 nucleotides align to TRBD2. Germline CDR1 reads SGDLS; CDR2 reads YYNGEE. The CDR3 covers 18 residues. The J segment lost 2 bases and the V segment lost 7 bases, leaving 11 bases of the junction unmatched. CDR3 region: CASSGTSGSLGTYNEQFF. For the CDR3, the DNA is TGTGCCAGCTCCGGGACTAGCGGGAGTTTGGGGACCTACAATGAGCAGTTCTTC. Full variable domain (missing parts from reference TRBV9 and TRBJ2-1): DSGVTQTPKHLITATGQRVTLRCSPRSGDLSVYWYQQSLDQGLQFLIQYYNGEERAKGNILERFSAQQFPDLHSELNLSSLELGDSALYFCASSGTSGSLGTYNEQFFGPGTRLTVL.

As DNA, the CDR3 is TGTGCCAGCAGCTTCAAATGGGGCGGGATGAACGAGCAGTACTTC. It codes for CASSFKWGGMNEQYF. This chain uses TRBV11-2 with TRBJ2-7, with a possible D match to TRBD2 (6 bases). Germline V gives CDR1 SGHAT, CDR2 FQNNGV. CDR3 size: 15 residues. Trimming stripped 3 bases from V and 5 bases from J, with 17 bases between.

The genes are TRBV13 and TRBJ2-7; D not certain. Trimming cost V 0 bases and J 1 base, with 7 bases left between them. This CDR3 comprises 14 residues. CDR1 and CDR2 (germline): PRHDT, FYEKMQ (reference sequence). The CDR3 nucleotides are TGTGCCAGCAGCTTAGGTCAGAATTCCTACGAGCAGTACTTC. This translates into CASSLGQNSYEQYF.

The V call is TRBV10-3, the J call TRBJ2-7; 8 positions agree with TRBD1. After removal of 6 bases from V and 3 bases from J, the junction contained 4 bases not matched to a gene. Germline CDR1 and CDR2: ENHRY and SYGVKD. This CDR3 comprises 13 residues. The DNA of the CDR3 is TGTGCCATCAGGGGGACAGGAAACTACGAGCAGTACTTC. Its protein is CAIRGTGNYEQYF.

This clonotype was counted many times. The chain has TRBV11-2 and TRBJ2-5, with a tentative D call TRBD1 (6 bases). Germline V lookup: CDR1 SGHAT, CDR2 FQNNGV. Trimming left V 0 bases short and J 4 bases short, with 18 bases between. CDR3 size: 17 residues. CDR3 region: CASSLDTGRVRGETQYF. CDR3 DNA sequence: TGTGCCAGCAGCTTAGATACGGGAAGGGTCAGGGGAGAGACCCAGTACTTC.

This clonotype showed up many times. A read error may account for a junction end that differs from germline. The V and J genes are TRBV11-2 and TRBJ1-1, with no clear D. The CDR3 loop spans 12 amino acids. Germline V lookup: CDR1 SGHAT, CDR2 FQNNGV. As DNA, the CDR3 is TGTGCCAGCAGCTTAGTAGGGTCTGAGGCTTTCTTT. Residues: CASSLVGSEAFF. The full variable domain, in which reference TRBV11-2 and TRBJ1-1 provide the parts outside the CDR3, is EAGVAQSPRYKIIEKRQSVAFWCNPISGHATLYWYQQILGQGPKLLIQFQNNGVVDDSQLPKDRFSAERLKGVDSTLKIQPAKLEDSAVYLCASSLVGSEAFFGQGTRLTVV.

The rearrangement joins TRBV4-2 to TRBJ1-6, with D perhaps TRBD1 (5 bases). The V and J ends lost 0 bases and 0 bases respectively, with 12 bases between them. CDR3 length: 18 residues. Per germline, CDR1 LGHNA and CDR2 YNFKEQ. CDR3 amino acids: CASSQDWAGSSYNSPLHF. The DNA for the CDR3 is TGTGCCAGCAGCCAAGATTGGGCAGGGAGCTCCTATAATTCACCCCTCCACTTT.

This clonotype was counted many times. The chain is built from TRBV11-2 and TRBJ2-1; possible D gene TRBD1, 6 bases. V dropped 0 bases and J dropped 2 bases, with 8 bases sitting between them. Germline assignment: CDR1 SGHAT and CDR2 FQNNGV. This CDR3 is 15 amino acids long. The CDR3 region has the DNA TGTGCCAGCAGCTTAGAGGGGGCGCCCTACAATGAGCAGTTCTTC. Its translation is CASSLEGAPYNEQFF.

This clonotype has a count of ten or more. The chain recombines TRBV29-1 with TRBJ1-1; 7 nucleotides line up with TRBD1. V was pared by 3 bases and J by 5 bases, with 6 bases of the junction left unmatched. Germline V CDR1 and CDR2: SQVTM, ANQGSEA. The CDR3 length is 13 residues. CDR3 sequence (DNA): TGCAGCGTTGAGGCAGGGGGGTGGACTGAAGCTTTCTTT. Protein: CSVEAGGWTEAFF.

V gene TRBV7-6 combines with J gene TRBJ2-1; TRBD2 matches 8 bases. The germline V gene has CDR1 SGHVS and CDR2 FNYEAQ. The CDR3 has 16 amino acids. V gave up 1 base and J gave up 1 base; unmatched junction bases: 3. CDR3 region: CASSLGREASYNEQFF. The CDR3 nucleotides read TGTGCCAGCAGCTTAGGGCGGGAGGCGTCCTACAATGAGCAGTTCTTC.

This clonotype was seen ten or more times. V and J are TRBV7-2 and TRBJ2-5; D is possibly TRBD1 (6 bases). V shed 5 bases and J shed 4 bases, with 14 bases lying between them. Germline CDR1 and CDR2: SGHTA and FQGNSA. The CDR3 is 14 residues long. The CDR3 sequence is CASSLDLGGETQYF. CDR3 DNA: TGTGCCAGCAGCCTAGACTTAGGGGGAGAGACCCAGTACTTC.

This clonotype was picked up many times. This rearrangement joins TRBV11-2 to TRBJ2-5; TRBD2 aligns across 9 bases. CDR3 length: 15 amino acids. Trimming at V came to 4 bases and at J to 7 bases, leaving 10 bases not matched to a gene. The germline gives CDR1 SGHAT, CDR2 FQNNGV. The CDR3 region has the DNA TGTGCCAGCAGCTCCCTGGTAGCGGGAGTGGCGACCCAGTACTTC. Encoded protein: CASSSLVAGVATQYF.

This clonotype was picked up a small number of times. V usage is TRBV20-1 and J usage is TRBJ2-4; D gene unclear. The length of the CDR3 is 13 residues. Per the germline V gene, CDR1 is DFQATT and CDR2 is SNEGSKA (reference sequence). The ends were cut back, 4 bases at V and 0 bases at J, with 7 bases in the middle. The CDR3 bases are TGCAGTGCTAAGCGAGTAGCCAAAAACATTCAGTACTTC. Translated: CSAKRVAKNIQYF.

This chain links TRBV27 with TRBJ1-3; perhaps TRBD1 as D (6 bases). Trimming left V 6 bases short and J 0 bases short, with 15 bases between. CDR1 is MNHEY, CDR2 SMNVEV, per germline (reference sequence). This CDR3 contains 16 residues. CDR3 nucleotides: TGTGCCAGCAGCCGAGGGGGGACCAGCTCTGGAAACACCATATATTTT. It codes for CASSRGGTSSGNTIYF.

V and J are TRBV25-1 and TRBJ2-5, with D tentatively TRBD2 (5 bases). Trimming removed 4 bases at V and 4 bases at J, with 10 bases between. The CDR3 extends over 13 amino acids. Germline CDR1 is MGHDK and CDR2 is SYGVNS. The CDR3 DNA reads as TGTGCCAGCAGTGTCGGTGCGGGAGAGACCCAGTACTTC. Translation gives CASSVGAGETQYF. Supplemented by reference TRBV25-1 and TRBJ2-5, the full variable domain reads EADIYQTPRYLVIGTGKKITLECSQTMGHDKMYWYQQDPGMELHLIHYSYGVNSTEKGDLSSESTVSRIRTEHFPLTLESARPSHTSQYLCASSVGAGETQYFGPGTRLLVL.